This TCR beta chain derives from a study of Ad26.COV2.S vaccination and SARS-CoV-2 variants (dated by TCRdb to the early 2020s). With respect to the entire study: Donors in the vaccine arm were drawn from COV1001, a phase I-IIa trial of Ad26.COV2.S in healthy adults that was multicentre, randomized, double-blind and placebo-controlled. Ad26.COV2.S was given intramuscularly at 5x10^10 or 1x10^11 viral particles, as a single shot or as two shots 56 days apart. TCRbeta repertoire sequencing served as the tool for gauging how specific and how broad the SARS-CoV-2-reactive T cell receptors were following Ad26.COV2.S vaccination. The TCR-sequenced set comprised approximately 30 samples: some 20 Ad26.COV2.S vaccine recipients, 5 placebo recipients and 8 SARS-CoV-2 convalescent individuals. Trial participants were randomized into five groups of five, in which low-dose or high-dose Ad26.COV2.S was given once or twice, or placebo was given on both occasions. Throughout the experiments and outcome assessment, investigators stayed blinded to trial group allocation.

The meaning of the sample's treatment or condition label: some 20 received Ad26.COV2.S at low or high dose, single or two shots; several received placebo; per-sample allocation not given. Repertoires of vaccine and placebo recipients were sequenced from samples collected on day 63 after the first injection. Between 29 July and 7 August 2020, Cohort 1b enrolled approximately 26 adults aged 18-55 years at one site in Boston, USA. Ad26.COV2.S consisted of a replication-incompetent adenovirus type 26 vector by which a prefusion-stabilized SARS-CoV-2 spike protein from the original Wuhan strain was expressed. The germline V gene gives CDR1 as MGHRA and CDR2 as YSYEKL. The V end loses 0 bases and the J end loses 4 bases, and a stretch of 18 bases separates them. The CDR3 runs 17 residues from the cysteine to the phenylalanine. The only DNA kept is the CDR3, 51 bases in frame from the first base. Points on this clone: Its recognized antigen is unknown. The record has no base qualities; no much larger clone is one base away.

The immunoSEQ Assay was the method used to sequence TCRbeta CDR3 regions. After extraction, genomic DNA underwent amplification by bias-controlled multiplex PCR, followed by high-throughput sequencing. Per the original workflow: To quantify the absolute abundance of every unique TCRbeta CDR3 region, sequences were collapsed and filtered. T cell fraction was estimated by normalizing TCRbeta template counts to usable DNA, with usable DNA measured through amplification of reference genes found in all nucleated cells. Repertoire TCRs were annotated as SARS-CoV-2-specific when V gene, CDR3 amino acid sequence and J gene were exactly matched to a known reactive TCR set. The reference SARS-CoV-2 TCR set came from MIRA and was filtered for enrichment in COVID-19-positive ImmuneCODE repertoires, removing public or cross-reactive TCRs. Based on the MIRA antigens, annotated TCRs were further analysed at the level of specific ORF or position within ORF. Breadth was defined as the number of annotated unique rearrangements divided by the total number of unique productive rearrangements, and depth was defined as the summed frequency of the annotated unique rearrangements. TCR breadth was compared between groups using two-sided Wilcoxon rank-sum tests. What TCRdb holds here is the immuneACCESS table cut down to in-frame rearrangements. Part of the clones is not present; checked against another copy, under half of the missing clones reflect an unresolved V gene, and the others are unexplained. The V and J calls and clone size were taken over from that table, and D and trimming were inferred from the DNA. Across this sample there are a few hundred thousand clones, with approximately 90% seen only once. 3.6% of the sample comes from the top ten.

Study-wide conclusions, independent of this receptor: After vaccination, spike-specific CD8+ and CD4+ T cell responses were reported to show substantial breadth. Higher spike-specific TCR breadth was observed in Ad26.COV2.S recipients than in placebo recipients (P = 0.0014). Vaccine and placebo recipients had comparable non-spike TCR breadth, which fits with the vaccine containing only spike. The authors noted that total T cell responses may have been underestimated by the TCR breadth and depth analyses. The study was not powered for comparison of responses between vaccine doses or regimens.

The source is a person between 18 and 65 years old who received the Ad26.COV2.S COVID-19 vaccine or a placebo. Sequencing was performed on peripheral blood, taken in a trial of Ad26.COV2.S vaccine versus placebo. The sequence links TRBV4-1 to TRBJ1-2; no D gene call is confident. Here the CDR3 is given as CASSQEPLLGSFYGYTF. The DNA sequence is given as TGCGCCAGCAGCCAAGAGCCCCTATTGGGGTCTTTCTATGGCTACACCTTC.